These 13 T cell receptor beta chains originate from one sample sequenced in a study of patients and donors after allogeneic stem cell transplantation. Via MiXCR, TCRdb re-called the RT-PCR reads, giving one row per CDR3 protein. The table includes approximately 430,000 distinct CDR3 sequences, about a sixth detected once. The sequencing input was blood, either unsorted or a sorted T cell fraction (not recorded which). The receptors were gathered from a human donor who was either an allogeneic HSCT recipient or a stem cell or donor lymphocyte infusion donor (not recorded which). It is not recorded whose cells these are; they may come from a transplant donor.

CDR3 amino acids: CASSPKGTGGNPLHF. DNA of the CDR3: TGCGCCAGCAGCCCAAAGGGGACAGGGGGGAATCCCCTCCACTTT. This chain connects TRBV5-1 to TRBJ1-6; TRBD1 matches 11 bases. V lost 4 bases and J lost 13; bases outside the gene matches: 10. Germline V gives CDR1 SGHRS, CDR2 YFSETQ. The CDR3 runs to 15 residues.

In nucleotides, the CDR3 is TGTGCCAGCATGGGGGGGGTATCCTACAATGAGCAGTTCTTC. It codes for CASMGGVSYNEQFF. V gene TRBV6-1 combines with J gene TRBJ2-1; 7 bases are a match to TRBD2. Germline lookup yields CDR1 MNHNS and CDR2 SASEGT. Germline trimming cut 7 bases from V and 1 base from J; bases unmatched to any gene: 4. The length of the CDR3 is 14 residues.

The chain is built from TRBV9 and TRBJ2-1; D is unresolved. The CDR3 length is 15 residues. Trimming stripped 0 bases from V and 5 bases from J, with 12 bases between. Germline-derived CDR1 and CDR2 are SGDLS and YYNGEE. CDR3 residues: CASSVVQYSDNEQFF. In nucleotides, the CDR3 is TGTGCCAGCAGCGTAGTACAATACTCGGACAATGAGCAGTTCTTC.

The chain carries TRBV12-3 or TRBV12-4 and TRBJ2-7; D gene unclear. The CDR3 loop spans 12 amino acids. Trimming cost V 5 bases and J 3 bases, with 8 bases left between them. This CDR3 is CASSPFGYEQYF. The CDR3 bases are TGTGCCAGCAGTCCCTTCGGCTACGAGCAGTACTTC.

There are many counts of this clonotype. The chain carries TRBV11-2 and TRBJ2-3, with 12 positions matching TRBD2. Losses at the gene ends were 0 bases for V and 3 bases for J; bases not matched to a gene: 1. CDR1 and CDR2 (germline): SGHAT, FQNNGV. The CDR3 is 16 amino acids. The CDR3 here is CASSLDLAGGTDTQYF. In nucleotides, the CDR3 is TGTGCCAGCAGCTTAGACCTAGCGGGGGGGACAGATACGCAGTATTTT.

The chain carries TRBV2 and TRBJ2-7; D might be TRBD1 or TRBD2, each matching 5 bases. Trimming pared 9 bases from V and 5 bases from J, leaving 17 bases between. Germline CDR1 reads SNHLY; CDR2 reads FYNNEI. This CDR3 spans 13 amino acids. The CDR3 DNA follows: TGTGCCAGTACCTCCCCGGGGCGCGACGAGCAGTACTTC. Protein: CASTSPGRDEQYF.

The V gene is TRBV6-1, the J gene TRBJ2-4, with no clear D. CDR1 MNHNS and CDR2 SASEGT come from the germline V gene. V was cut by 6 bases and J by 8 bases, with 20 bases left in between. CDR3 length: 15 residues. This chain's CDR3 is CASSQVVWGIDIQYF. CDR3 bases: TGTGCCAGCAGCCAAGTGGTGTGGGGAATCGACATTCAGTACTTC.

J is TRBJ2-5 and V is TRBV11-3; 10 bases are shared with TRBD1. Trimming removed 6 bases from V and 4 bases from J; junction bases left unmatched: 5. The CDR3 sequence is 14 residues long. Per germline, CDR1 SGHNT and CDR2 YENEEA. CDR3 region: CASRLTGGRETQYF. The CDR3 DNA sequence: TGTGCCAGCAGACTGACAGGGGGCCGAGAGACCCAGTACTTC.

This chain connects TRBV7-6 to TRBJ2-7; 7 bases match TRBD1. The CDR3 spans 17 residues. The V and J ends lost 2 bases and 1 base, in that order; junction bases with no gene match: 11. Germline CDR1 and CDR2: SGHVS and FNYEAQ. The CDR3 loop reads CASSLRRKAGGSYEQYF. CDR3 DNA: TGTGCCAGCAGCTTACGTCGTAAGGCAGGGGGATCCTACGAGCAGTACTTC.

This clonotype was detected a few times. The V call is TRBV5-5, the J call TRBJ2-7, with TRBD2 as a possible D gene (5 bases). V was shortened by 4 bases and J by 5 bases, with 16 bases between the two germline ends. CDR1 is SGHKS, CDR2 YYEKEE, per germline (reference sequence). The CDR3 has 14 amino acids. The DNA of the CDR3 is TGTGCCAGCAGCCCCCTAGGGAGATACGACGAGCAGTACTTC. Protein product: CASSPLGRYDEQYF.

J is TRBJ1-1 and V is TRBV20-1; 10 nucleotides line up with TRBD1. This CDR3 spans 15 amino acids. The V gene end was trimmed by 1 base and the J gene end by 2 bases; junction bases not matched to a gene: 4. The V gene's germline CDR1 is DFQATT and CDR2 SNEGSKA (reference sequence). CDR3 sequence (DNA): TGCAGTGCTAGAGGGGGACAGGGGATCAACACTGAAGCTTTCTTT. Residues: CSARGGQGINTEAFF.

V gene TRBV15 combines with J gene TRBJ2-1; TRBD2 is a possible D gene (5 bases). Germline V gives CDR1 LNHNV, CDR2 YYDKDF (reference sequence). Trimming removed 0 bases from V and 6 bases from J, with 15 bases in between. CDR3 length: 16 amino acids. The CDR3 sequence: CATSRDPSTRFNEQFF. As DNA, the CDR3 is TGTGCCACCAGCAGAGACCCCTCCACTAGGTTCAATGAGCAGTTCTTC.

This clonotype occurred a few times. The chain combines TRBV6-2 or TRBV6-3 with TRBJ1-1; 8 bases map to TRBD1. Germline CDR1 and CDR2: MNHEY and SVGEGT. The CDR3 is 16 amino acids. Losses at the gene ends were 3 bases for V and 4 bases for J; bases not matched to a gene: 10. CDR3 coding DNA: TGTGCCAGCAGTTATAAAGGTCAGGGGGCGATCACTGAAGCTTTCTTT. The encoded protein is CASSYKGQGAITEAFF.